This entry is about one T cell receptor beta chain. Its specificity is not known. CDR3 length: 16 amino acids. The germline V gene encodes CDR1 SGHNT and CDR2 YYREEE (reference sequence). The V segment lost 1 base and the J segment 2 bases; nucleotides outside the gene matches: 6. They built TCR cDNA with 5'RACE template switching, a step that put in a universal primer site and UMIs. TCRdb passed the 5' RACE reads through MiXCR, listing each CDR3 protein once. The table shows around 400,000 distinct CDR3 sequences, with around 10% occurring only once. This record comes from a study of T cells after yellow fever vaccination. Study-wide points: Weaker, the secondary response peaked sooner, at day 5 versus 15. Overlap between CD4 and CD8 compartments was detected for a small share of clonotypes. Subsequent to the booster, the majority of primary-vaccination clones reappeared (about 97% CD4, about 90% CD8).

Material: PBMCs, obtained on the day of the first yellow fever vaccination. The chain joins TRBV5-4 to TRBJ2-3, with 8 positions matching TRBD1. This receptor was identified in a man aged 18 to 30 who received the YFV17D yellow fever vaccine. The CDR3: CASSLSQGAPTDTQYF. Here the CDR3 DNA reads TGTGCCAGCAGCTTGAGTCAGGGGGCACCCACAGATACGCAGTATTTT.